This T cell receptor (beta chain) stems from a study of blood T cell repertoires in COVID-19. As for the study in general: Spain, Italy and the United States supplied samples that represented acute and convalescent COVID-19.

This CDR3 is built from 15 residues. V was trimmed by 4 bases and J by 2 bases, leaving 15 bases between them. The germline V gene has CDR1 SNHLY and CDR2 FYNNEI. This clone has a handful of counts. Some clones are missing from TCRdb's copy, which holds only in-frame ones; the method was immunoSEQ multiplex PCR. The table has 270,000 or so clones, around 91% seen once. The source of this sequence is a woman aged 60-75 years with COVID-19, enrolled during active disease. This chain connects TRBV2 to TRBJ2-7, with TRBD1 as a possible D gene (6 bases). The source material was peripheral blood. CDR3 region: CASSVTQGGTYEQYF. The CDR3 DNA reads TGTGCCAGCAGTGTTACACAGGGTGGGACCTACGAGCAGTACTTC.